A selection of T cell receptor beta chains follows, all from one sample in a study of cytomegalovirus exposure and HLA in healthy donors. TCRdb's table, derived via immunoSEQ multiplex PCR, lists solely in-frame clones and lacks some. This table has about 140,000 clones, roughly 77% appearing once. Sequences were obtained from PBMCs. These receptors all come from a man aged 40-50 years in good health and CMV-seronegative. Each CDR3 is given with its conserved first and last residue. Fields, in order: clone size, J gene, CDR3 length, V gene, D gene, CDR3 protein, CDR3 DNA. The D gene is left open where the match is weak. Where a row states a size, it is once, few, many or the class of an expanded clone; other rows omit it.

size: once
J: TRBJ2-5
length: 16
V: TRBV18
D: -
CDR3: CASSPPKGGEGETQYF
DNA: TGTGCCAGCTCACCACCGAAAGGAGGGGAAGGAGAGACCCAGTACTTC

size: once
J: TRBJ2-7
length: 17
V: TRBV4-3
D: -
CDR3: CASSQDPSPPSSYEQYF
DNA: TGCGCCAGCAGCCAAGATCCGAGTCCACCAAGCTCCTACGAGCAGTACTTC

size: -
J: TRBJ1-5
length: 15
V: TRBV6-1
D: TRBD1
CDR3: CASSAGQGYNQPQHF
DNA: TGTGCCAGCAGTGCAGGACAGGGATACAATCAGCCCCAGCATTTT

size: -
J: TRBJ2-7
length: 17
V: TRBV7-9
D: -
CDR3: CSSSHPPGLAEAYEQYF
DNA: TGTTCCAGCAGCCACCCCCCTGGACTCGCGGAAGCCTACGAGCAGTACTTC

size: -
J: TRBJ1-6
length: 16
V: TRBV2
D: -
CDR3: CASSRERLGSNSPLHF
DNA: TGTGCCAGCAGTAGAGAACGGCTGGGTAGCAATTCACCCCTCCACTTT

size: -
J: TRBJ1-5
length: 16
V: TRBV27
D: -
CDR3: CASSSYPGSGNQPQHF
DNA: TGTGCCAGCAGTTCGTACCCAGGGTCTGGCAATCAGCCCCAGCATTTT

size: -
J: TRBJ1-2
length: 13
V: TRBV5-5
D: -
CDR3: CASSLTPVDGYTF
DNA: TGTGCCAGCAGCCTCACACCTGTTGATGGCTACACCTTC

size: -
J: TRBJ1-1
length: 17
V: TRBV5-1
D: -
CDR3: CASRQEQGFSMNTEAFF
DNA: TGCGCCAGCAGACAAGAACAGGGTTTCAGCATGAACACTGAAGCTTTCTTT

size: few
J: TRBJ1-4
length: 13
V: TRBV5-6
D: -
CDR3: CASSLWGDEKLFF
DNA: TGTGCCAGCAGCTTGTGGGGAGATGAAAAACTGTTTTTT

size: once
J: TRBJ1-6
length: 15
V: TRBV25-1
D: TRBD1
CDR3: CASRIGTGNNSPLHF
DNA: TGTGCCAGCAGGATAGGGACAGGGAATAACTCACCCCTCCACTTT

size: -
J: TRBJ2-7
length: 13
V: TRBV4-1
D: -
CDR3: CASSSGTRDEQYF
DNA: TGCGCCAGCAGCTCCGGGACAAGAGACGAGCAGTACTTC

size: few
J: TRBJ1-3
length: 16
V: TRBV2
D: -
CDR3: CASSEALRGVGNTIYF
DNA: TGTGCCAGCAGTGAAGCGCTTAGGGGCGTTGGAAACACCATATATTTT

size: -
J: TRBJ1-1
length: 14
V: TRBV5-1
D: -
CDR3: CASSFYSENTEAFF
DNA: TGCGCCAGCAGCTTTTATTCAGAGAACACTGAAGCTTTCTTT

size: -
J: TRBJ2-1
length: 11
V: TRBV6-6
D: TRBD1
CDR3: CASIRGTEKFF
DNA: TGTGCCAGCATACGAGGGACAGAAAAGTTCTTC

size: -
J: TRBJ2-7
length: 14
V: TRBV19
D: TRBD1
CDR3: CASSTTGQGYEQYF
DNA: TGTGCCAGTAGTACCACGGGACAGGGCTACGAGCAGTACTTC

size: -
J: TRBJ1-5
length: 14
V: TRBV5-1
D: TRBD1
CDR3: CASSLSTGDQPQHF
DNA: TGCGCCAGCAGCCTTTCGACAGGGGATCAGCCCCAGCATTTT

size: -
J: TRBJ2-1
length: 16
V: TRBV5-6
D: TRBD1
CDR3: CASSRGQGGSYNEQFF
DNA: TGTGCCAGCAGCCGGGGACAGGGGGGCTCCTACAATGAGCAGTTCTTC

size: -
J: TRBJ2-1
length: 11
V: TRBV27
D: -
CDR3: CASSYRRIEFF
DNA: TGTGCCAGCAGTTATCGGAGAATCGAGTTCTTC

size: -
J: TRBJ2-7
length: 14
V: TRBV27
D: TRBD1
CDR3: CASSFSGQGYEQYF
DNA: TGTGCCAGCAGTTTCTCAGGACAGGGCTACGAGCAGTACTTC

size: -
J: TRBJ1-1
length: 14
V: TRBV9
D: TRBD1
CDR3: CASSPETGGLEAFF
DNA: TGTGCCAGCAGCCCAGAGACAGGGGGCCTAGAAGCTTTCTTT

size: -
J: TRBJ1-5
length: 15
V: TRBV6-1
D: TRBD1
CDR3: CASSRDRGFNQPQHF
DNA: TGTGCCAGCAGTCGGGACAGGGGTTTTAATCAGCCCCAGCATTTT

size: -
J: TRBJ1-1
length: 15
V: TRBV7-9
D: TRBD1
CDR3: CASSPRQGTNTEAFF
DNA: TGTGCCAGCAGCCCCCGACAGGGGACGAACACTGAAGCTTTCTTT

size: -
J: TRBJ1-2
length: 17
V: TRBV25-1
D: -
CDR3: CASSSYISGRANYGYTF
DNA: TGTGCCAGCAGTAGCTACATCTCAGGGAGGGCTAACTATGGCTACACCTTC

size: -
J: TRBJ2-2
length: 15
V: TRBV6-5
D: TRBD1
CDR3: CASSNTGANTGELFF
DNA: TGTGCCAGCAGTAATACAGGGGCCAACACCGGGGAGCTGTTTTTT

size: -
J: TRBJ2-7
length: 15
V: TRBV5-1
D: -
CDR3: CASSLVSGSSYEQYF
DNA: TGCGCCAGCAGCTTGGTATCCGGGAGCTCCTACGAGCAGTACTTC

size: -
J: TRBJ2-2
length: 15
V: TRBV6-4
D: -
CDR3: CASSVTPSGTGELFF
DNA: TGTGCCAGCAGTGTGACACCCTCGGGGACCGGGGAGCTGTTTTTT

size: -
J: TRBJ1-3
length: 14
V: TRBV28
D: -
CDR3: CASNPRSSGNTIYF
DNA: TGTGCCAGCAACCCTAGGAGCTCTGGAAACACCATATATTTT

size: -
J: TRBJ1-1
length: 14
V: TRBV6-5
D: -
CDR3: CASSPVQGTTEAFF
DNA: TGTGCCAGCAGTCCCGTCCAGGGAACCACTGAAGCTTTCTTT

size: -
J: TRBJ2-2
length: 14
V: TRBV6-5
D: -
CDR3: CASRKSGAGGELFF
DNA: TGTGCCAGCCGAAAATCAGGGGCCGGCGGGGAGCTGTTTTTT

size: -
J: TRBJ1-1
length: 10
V: TRBV7-9
D: -
CDR3: CASSFAWAFF
DNA: TGTGCCAGCAGCTTCGCGTGGGCTTTCTTT

size: -
J: TRBJ2-7
length: 15
V: TRBV7-9
D: TRBD2
CDR3: CASSLRSGGAYEQYF
DNA: TGTGCCAGCAGCTTACGTAGCGGGGGGGCGTACGAGCAGTACTTC

size: few
J: TRBJ1-5
length: 14
V: TRBV19
D: -
CDR3: CASSIVRGDQPQHF
DNA: TGTGCCAGTAGTATAGTCAGGGGAGATCAGCCCCAGCATTTT

size: few
J: TRBJ1-3
length: 16
V: TRBV4-2
D: TRBD1
CDR3: CASSQWTGVSGNTIYF
DNA: TGTGCCAGCAGCCAATGGACAGGGGTGTCTGGAAACACCATATATTTT

size: few
J: TRBJ1-1
length: 14
V: TRBV5-6
D: -
CDR3: CASSLDRPNTEAFF
DNA: TGTGCCAGCAGCTTGGACAGACCAAACACTGAAGCTTTCTTT

size: few
J: TRBJ2-7
length: 15
V: TRBV4-1
D: TRBD1
CDR3: CASSQDIQGNYEQYF
DNA: TGCGCCAGCAGCCAAGATATACAGGGGAACTACGAGCAGTACTTC

size: -
J: TRBJ2-6
length: 16
V: TRBV4-1
D: -
CDR3: CASSPVSGMGANVLTF
DNA: TGCGCCAGCAGTCCGGTCTCAGGGATGGGGGCCAACGTCCTGACTTTC

size: -
J: TRBJ2-3
length: 18
V: TRBV5-5
D: -
CDR3: CASSFRPEPTSSTDTQYF
DNA: TGTGCCAGCAGCTTCAGGCCGGAACCAACCTCTAGCACAGATACGCAGTATTTT

size: -
J: TRBJ1-2
length: 14
V: TRBV9
D: -
CDR3: CASSVAGGDYGYTF
DNA: TGTGCCAGCAGCGTAGCCGGGGGGGACTATGGCTACACCTTC

size: -
J: TRBJ1-3
length: 15
V: TRBV7-3
D: -
CDR3: CASSLAHSSGNTIYF
DNA: TGTGCCAGCAGCTTAGCGCACAGCTCTGGAAACACCATATATTTT

size: -
J: TRBJ2-1
length: 14
V: TRBV7-6
D: -
CDR3: CASSPSGGYNEQFF
DNA: TGTGCCAGCAGCCCGAGCGGTGGGTACAATGAGCAGTTCTTC

size: -
J: TRBJ2-7
length: 12
V: TRBV19
D: TRBD2
CDR3: CASRKPGGEQYF
DNA: TGTGCCAGTAGAAAACCGGGGGGCGAGCAGTACTTC

size: many
J: TRBJ1-6
length: 14
V: TRBV6-1
D: -
CDR3: CASSESSYNSPLHF
DNA: TGTGCCAGCAGTGAGAGTTCCTATAATTCACCCCTCCACTTT

size: few
J: TRBJ1-1
length: 13
V: TRBV28
D: -
CDR3: CASSFGGGTEAFF
DNA: TGTGCCAGCAGTTTCGGGGGGGGCACTGAAGCTTTCTTT

size: -
J: TRBJ2-1
length: 15
V: TRBV11-3
D: TRBD2
CDR3: CASSPRGGTYNEQFF
DNA: TGTGCCAGCAGCCCCCGGGGGGGAACCTACAATGAGCAGTTCTTC

size: few
J: TRBJ2-5
length: 15
V: TRBV4-2
D: -
CDR3: CASSQVTGTQETQYF
DNA: TGTGCCAGCAGCCAAGTTACGGGGACACAAGAGACCCAGTACTTC

size: -
J: TRBJ1-2
length: 10
V: TRBV20-1
D: -
CDR3: CSADRQSITF
DNA: TGCAGTGCTGACAGACAGAGTATCACCTTC

size: few
J: TRBJ1-2
length: 16
V: TRBV7-2
D: TRBD1
CDR3: CASSLAPLGQGYGYTF
DNA: TGTGCCAGCAGCTTAGCCCCTTTAGGACAGGGCTATGGCTACACCTTC

size: -
J: TRBJ1-6
length: 15
V: TRBV27
D: -
CDR3: CASSWEGSYNSPLHF
DNA: TGTGCCAGCAGTTGGGAGGGCTCCTATAATTCACCCCTCCACTTT